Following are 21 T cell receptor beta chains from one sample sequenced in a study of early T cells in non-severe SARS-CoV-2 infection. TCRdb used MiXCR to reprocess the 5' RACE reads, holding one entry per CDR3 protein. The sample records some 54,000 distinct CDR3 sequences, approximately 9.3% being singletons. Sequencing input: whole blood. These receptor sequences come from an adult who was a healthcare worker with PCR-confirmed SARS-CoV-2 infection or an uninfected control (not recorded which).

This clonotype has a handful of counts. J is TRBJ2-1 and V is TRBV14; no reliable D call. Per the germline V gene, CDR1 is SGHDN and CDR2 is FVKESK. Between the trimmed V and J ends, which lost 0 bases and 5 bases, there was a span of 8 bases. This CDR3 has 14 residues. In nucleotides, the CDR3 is TGTGCCAGCAGCCAAGACTGGCTAGACAATGAGCAGTTCTTC. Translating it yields CASSQDWLDNEQFF. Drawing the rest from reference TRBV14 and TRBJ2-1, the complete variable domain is EAGVTQFPSHSVIEKGQTVTLRCDPISGHDNLYWYRRVMGKEIKFLLHFVKESKQDESGMPNNRFLAERTGGTYSTLKVQPAELEDSGVYFCASSQDWLDNEQFFGPGTRLTVL.

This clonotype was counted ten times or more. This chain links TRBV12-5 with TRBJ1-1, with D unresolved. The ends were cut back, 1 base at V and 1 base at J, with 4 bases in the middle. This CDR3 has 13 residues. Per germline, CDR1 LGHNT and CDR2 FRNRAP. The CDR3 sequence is CASGLGQNTEAFF. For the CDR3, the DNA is TGTGCTAGTGGTTTGGGGCAGAACACTGAAGCTTTCTTT.

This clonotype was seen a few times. The CDR3 reads CASSGPGELFF. The CDR3 DNA reads as TGTGCCAGCAGTGGTCCCGGGGAGCTGTTTTTT. V usage is TRBV9 and J usage is TRBJ2-2; no clear D gene. CDR3 length: 11 residues. Trimming took 5 bases from V and 6 from J, leaving 5 bases between them. The germline gives CDR1 SGDLS, CDR2 YYNGEE.

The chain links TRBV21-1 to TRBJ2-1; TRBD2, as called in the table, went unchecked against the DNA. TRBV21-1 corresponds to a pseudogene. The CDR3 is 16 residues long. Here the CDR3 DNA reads TGTGCCAGCAGTCCTAAAATTGGTAGCGGGAGAAATGAGCAGTTCTTC. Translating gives CASSPKIGSGRNEQFF.

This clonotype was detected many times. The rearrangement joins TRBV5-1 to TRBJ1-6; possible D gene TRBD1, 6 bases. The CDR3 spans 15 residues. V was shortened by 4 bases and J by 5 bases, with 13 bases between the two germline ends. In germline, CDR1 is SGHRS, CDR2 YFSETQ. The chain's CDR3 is CASSLGGTDNSPLHF. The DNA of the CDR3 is TGCGCCAGCAGCCTGGGGGGCACGGATAATTCACCCCTCCACTTT. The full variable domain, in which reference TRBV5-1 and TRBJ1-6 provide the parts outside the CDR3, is KAGVTQTPRYLIKTRGQQVTLSCSPISGHRSVSWYQQTPGQGLQFLFEYFSETQRNKGNFPGRFSGRQFSNSRSEMNVSTLELGDSALYLCASSLGGTDNSPLHFGNGTRLTVT.

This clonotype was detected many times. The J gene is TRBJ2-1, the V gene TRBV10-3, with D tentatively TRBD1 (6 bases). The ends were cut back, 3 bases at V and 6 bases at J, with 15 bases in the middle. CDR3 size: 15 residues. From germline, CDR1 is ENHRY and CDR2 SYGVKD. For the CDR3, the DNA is TGTGCCATCAGTGATTCGCAGGGGCTGGTCAATGAGCAGTTCTTC. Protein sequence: CAISDSQGLVNEQFF.

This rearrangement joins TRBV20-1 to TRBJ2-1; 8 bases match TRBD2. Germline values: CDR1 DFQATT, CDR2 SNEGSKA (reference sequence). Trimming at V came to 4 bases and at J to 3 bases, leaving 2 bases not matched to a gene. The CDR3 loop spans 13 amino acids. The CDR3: CSANGGGYNEQFF. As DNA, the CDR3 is TGCAGTGCTAACGGGGGGGGCTACAATGAGCAGTTCTTC.

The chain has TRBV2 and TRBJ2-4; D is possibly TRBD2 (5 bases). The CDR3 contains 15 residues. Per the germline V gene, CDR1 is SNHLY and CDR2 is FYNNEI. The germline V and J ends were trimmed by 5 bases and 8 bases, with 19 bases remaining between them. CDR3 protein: CASSWGAGPRDIQYF. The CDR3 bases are TGTGCCAGCAGTTGGGGTGCGGGCCCGAGGGACATTCAGTACTTC. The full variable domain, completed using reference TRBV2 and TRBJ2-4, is EPEVTQTPSHQVTQMGQEVILRCVPISNHLYFYWYRQILGQKVEFLVSFYNNEISEKSEIFDDQFSVERPDGSNFTLKIRSTKLEDSAMYFCASSWGAGPRDIQYFGAGTRLSVL.

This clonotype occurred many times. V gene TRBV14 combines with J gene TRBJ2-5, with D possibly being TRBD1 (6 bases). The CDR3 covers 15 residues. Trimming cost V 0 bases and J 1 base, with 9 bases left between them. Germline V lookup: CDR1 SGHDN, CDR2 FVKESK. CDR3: CASSQEGDIQETQYF. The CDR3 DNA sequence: TGTGCCAGCAGCCAAGAAGGGGACATCCAAGAGACCCAGTACTTC.

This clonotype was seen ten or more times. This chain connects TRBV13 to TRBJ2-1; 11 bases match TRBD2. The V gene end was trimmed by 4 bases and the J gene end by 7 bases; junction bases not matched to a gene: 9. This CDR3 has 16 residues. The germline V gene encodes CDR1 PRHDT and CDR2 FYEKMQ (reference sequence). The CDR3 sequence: CASSSSVAGGGNEQFF. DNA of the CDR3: TGTGCCAGCAGCTCCTCCGTAGCGGGAGGGGGGAATGAGCAGTTCTTC.

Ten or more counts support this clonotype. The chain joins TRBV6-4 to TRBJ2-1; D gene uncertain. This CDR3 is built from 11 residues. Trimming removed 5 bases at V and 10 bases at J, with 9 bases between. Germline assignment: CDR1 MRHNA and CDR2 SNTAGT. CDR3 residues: CASSITLEQFF. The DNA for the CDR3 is TGTGCCAGCAGTATAACTTTGGAGCAGTTCTTC.

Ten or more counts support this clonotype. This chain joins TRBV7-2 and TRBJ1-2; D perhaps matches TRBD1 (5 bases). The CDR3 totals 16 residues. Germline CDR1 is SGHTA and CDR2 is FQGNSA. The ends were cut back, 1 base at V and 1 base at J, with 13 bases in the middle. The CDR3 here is CASSLDAGGRNYGYTF. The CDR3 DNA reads TGTGCCAGCAGCTTAGATGCGGGGGGACGTAACTATGGCTACACCTTC.

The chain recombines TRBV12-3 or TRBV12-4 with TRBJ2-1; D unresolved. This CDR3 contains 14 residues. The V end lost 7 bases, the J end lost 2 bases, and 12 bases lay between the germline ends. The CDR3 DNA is TGTGCCAGCACCCCTCTGCCGCCCTACAATGAGCAGTTCTTC. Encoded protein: CASTPLPPYNEQFF.

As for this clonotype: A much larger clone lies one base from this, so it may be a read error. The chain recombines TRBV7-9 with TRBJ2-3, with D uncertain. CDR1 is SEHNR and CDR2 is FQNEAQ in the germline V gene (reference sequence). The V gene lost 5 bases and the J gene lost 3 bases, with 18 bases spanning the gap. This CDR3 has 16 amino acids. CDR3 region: CASSASWVRTTDTQYF. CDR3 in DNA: TGTGCCAGCAGCGCGTCATGGGTCAGAACTACAGATACGCAGTATTTT.

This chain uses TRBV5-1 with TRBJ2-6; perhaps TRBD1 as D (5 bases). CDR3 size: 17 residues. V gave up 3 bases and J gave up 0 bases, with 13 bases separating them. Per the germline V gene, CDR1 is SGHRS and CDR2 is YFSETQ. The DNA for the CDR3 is TGCGCCAGCAGCTCTGGGGCAGTTCTCTCTGGGGCCAACGTCCTGACTTTC. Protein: CASSSGAVLSGANVLTF.

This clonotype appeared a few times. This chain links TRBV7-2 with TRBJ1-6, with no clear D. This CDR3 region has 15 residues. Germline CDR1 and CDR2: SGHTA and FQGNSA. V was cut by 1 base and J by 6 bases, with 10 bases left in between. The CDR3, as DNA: TGTGCCAGCAGCTTAGTGGTCGGACTTAATTCACCCCTCCACTTT. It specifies CASSLVVGLNSPLHF.

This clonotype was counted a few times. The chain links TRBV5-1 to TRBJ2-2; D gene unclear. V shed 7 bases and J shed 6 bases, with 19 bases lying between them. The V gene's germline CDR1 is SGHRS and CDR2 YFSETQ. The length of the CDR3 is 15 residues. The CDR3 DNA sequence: TGCGCCAGCCGTCTAGACCCTGCAGTCGCCGGGGAGCTGTTTTTT. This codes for CASRLDPAVAGELFF.

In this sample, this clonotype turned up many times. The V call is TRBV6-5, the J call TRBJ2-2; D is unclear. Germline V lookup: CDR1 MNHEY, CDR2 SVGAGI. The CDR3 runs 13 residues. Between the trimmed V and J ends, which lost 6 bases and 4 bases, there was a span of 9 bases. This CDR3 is CASRFGGTGELFF. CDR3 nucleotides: TGTGCCAGCAGGTTCGGTGGCACCGGGGAGCTGTTTTTT.

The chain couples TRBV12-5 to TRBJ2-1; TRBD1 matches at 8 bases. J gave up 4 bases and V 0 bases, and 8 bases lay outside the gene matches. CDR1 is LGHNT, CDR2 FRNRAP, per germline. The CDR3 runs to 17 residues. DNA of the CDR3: TGTGCTAGTGGTTTGGTATTGTCAGGGGGCAAGTACAATGAGCAGTTCTTC. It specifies CASGLVLSGGKYNEQFF.

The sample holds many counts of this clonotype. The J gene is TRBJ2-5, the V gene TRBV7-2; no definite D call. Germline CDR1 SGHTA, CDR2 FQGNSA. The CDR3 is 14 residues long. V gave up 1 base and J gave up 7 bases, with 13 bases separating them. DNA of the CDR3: TGTGCCAGCAGCTTAGACTCCTATTTCGCGACCCAGTACTTC. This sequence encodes CASSLDSYFATQYF.

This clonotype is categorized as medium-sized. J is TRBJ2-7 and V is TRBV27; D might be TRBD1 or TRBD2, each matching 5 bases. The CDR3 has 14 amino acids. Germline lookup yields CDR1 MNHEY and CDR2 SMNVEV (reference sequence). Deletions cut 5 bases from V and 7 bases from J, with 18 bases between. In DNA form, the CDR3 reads TGTGCCAGCAGTGAGAGGGGCCCCAATGAAGAGCAGTACTTC. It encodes CASSERGPNEEQYF.